The 20 T cell receptor beta chains given below trace back to one sample, sequenced in a study of CD8+CD57+ T cells in acquired aplastic anemia. Profiling that covered TCR beta VDJ and CDR3 relied on genomic DNA as its template. Each CDR3 protein is one row after TCRdb ran MiXCR on the reads. Here the sample spans under 200,000 distinct CDR3 sequences, around 45% being singletons. Sequencing was performed on sorted CD4+, CD8+, or CD8+CD57+ T cells (not recorded which) from PBMCs. All receptors derive from a human donor in good health.

About this clonotype: A much larger clone lies a single base off, so this may be a read error. The chain uses TRBV18 and TRBJ2-5; the D is unclear. CDR1 is KGHSH, CDR2 LQKENI, per germline. The CDR3 has 12 amino acids. The chain's CDR3 is CAGSPSQETQYF. As DNA, the CDR3 is TGTGCCGGCTCACCATCCCAAGAGACCCAGTACTTC.

The chain's CDR3 is CATSTLQGSTEAFF. The CDR3 coding sequence is TGTGCCACCAGCACCTTACAGGGAAGCACTGAAGCTTTCTTT. The rearrangement uses TRBV15 and TRBJ1-1; D may be TRBD1 (6 bases). The length of the CDR3 is 14 residues. The ends were cut back, 4 bases at V and 4 bases at J, with 13 bases in the middle. The germline gives CDR1 LNHNV, CDR2 YYDKDF (reference sequence).

The chain recombines TRBV12-3 or TRBV12-4 with TRBJ2-7, with 7 bases lining up with TRBD2. This CDR3 region has 15 residues. Unmatched junction bases numbered 10, after V lost 3 bases and J lost 5 bases. Written as DNA, the CDR3 is TGTGCCAGCAGTTTGGAAGCGGGGTACCCCCACGAGCAGTACGTC. Translating gives CASSLEAGYPHEQYV.

The chain couples TRBV11-2 to TRBJ1-5, with 12 bases that match TRBD1. The J segment lost 0 bases and the V segment lost 3 bases, leaving 3 bases of the junction unmatched. This CDR3 spans 17 amino acids. CDR1 and CDR2 from the germline V gene are SGHAT and FQNNGV. CDR3 nucleotide sequence: TGTGCCAGCAGCTTGGGACAGGGGGCCTATAGCAATCAGCCCCAGCATTTT. The encoded protein is CASSLGQGAYSNQPQHF. The complete variable domain, with remaining parts taken from reference TRBV11-2 and TRBJ1-5, reads EAGVAQSPRYKIIEKRQSVAFWCNPISGHATLYWYQQILGQGPKLLIQFQNNGVVDDSQLPKDRFSAERLKGVDSTLKIQPAKLEDSAVYLCASSLGQGAYSNQPQHFGDGTRLSIL.

The genes are TRBV3-1 and TRBJ1-3; unclear D gene. V was clipped by 4 bases and J by 0 bases, with 13 bases between them. CDR3 length equals 16 residues. CDR1 is LGHDT, CDR2 YNNKEL, per germline (reference sequence). The CDR3 nucleotides are TGTGCCAGCAGCCGAACCCCCTGGGGCTCTGGAAACACCATATATTTT. Its protein is CASSRTPWGSGNTIYF.

This clonotype appeared many times. The chain is built from TRBV7-9 and TRBJ2-3; 9 bases line up with TRBD2. Germline assignment: CDR1 SEHNR and CDR2 FQNEAQ (reference sequence). After removal of 2 bases from V and 4 bases from J, the junction contained 4 bases not matched to a gene. The CDR3 contains 15 residues. CDR3 amino acids: CASSLPSGKPDTQYF. The DNA for the CDR3 is TGTGCCAGCAGCTTACCTAGCGGGAAGCCAGATACGCAGTATTTT.

In the case of this clonotype: Since a much larger clone is just one base distant, this may be a read error. This sequence joins TRBV11-2 and TRBJ1-6, with D uncertain. The CDR3 totals 14 residues. CDR1 and CDR2 from the germline V gene are SGHAT and FQNNGV. CDR3 coding DNA: TGTGCCAGCAGCTTAGCAGGCGGGAGCTCACCCCTCCGCTTT. As protein: CASSLAGGSSPLRF.

In its sample, this clonotype was seen many times. V and J are TRBV6-1 and TRBJ1-6; weak D call: TRBD1 (6 bases). The CDR3 totals 14 residues. The V gene lost 5 bases and the J gene lost 7 bases, with 12 bases spanning the gap. Germline V gene data show CDR1 as MNHNS and CDR2 as SASEGT. The CDR3 DNA reads as TGTGCCAGCAGTCAACAGGGCCGGAATTCACCCCTCCACTTT. It codes for CASSQQGRNSPLHF.

Many counts were recorded for this clonotype. The J gene is TRBJ2-3, the V gene TRBV18; 8 positions agree with TRBD1. V lost 6 bases and J lost 5; bases outside the gene matches: 4. The CDR3 extends over 13 amino acids. Germline V gene lookup returns CDR1 KGHSH and CDR2 LQKENI. The CDR3 nucleotides are TGTGCCAGCTCCCCCGGACAGGGAGATACGCAGTATTTT. It yields the protein CASSPGQGDTQYF.

The gene calls are TRBV9 and TRBJ1-2; tentative D call: TRBD1 (5 bases). The CDR3 covers 12 residues. The germline gives CDR1 SGDLS, CDR2 YYNGEE. The germline V and J ends were trimmed by 0 bases and 6 bases, with 6 bases remaining between them. CDR3 sequence: CASSVATDGYTF. The DNA for the CDR3 is TGTGCCAGCAGCGTAGCGACAGATGGCTACACCTTC.

Of note for this clonotype: A much larger clone lies one base from this, so it may be a read error. The CDR3 DNA is TGCAGTGCTAGAGATGTAGGGTGCCTTGAGCAGTTCTTC. This encodes CSARDVGCLEQFF. The chain combines TRBV20-1 with TRBJ2-1; D is ambiguous. Germline V gene lookup returns CDR1 DFQATT and CDR2 SNEGSKA (reference sequence). The CDR3 covers 13 residues. The ends were cut back, 0 bases at V and 9 bases at J, with 12 bases in the middle.

The chain has TRBV6-4 and TRBJ1-6; D ambiguous. Per germline, CDR1 MRHNA and CDR2 SNTAGT. The CDR3 consists of 13 residues. The germline V and J ends were trimmed by 2 bases and 8 bases, with 7 bases remaining between them. The DNA for the CDR3 is TGTGCCAGCAGTGACATAGCCGATTCACCCCTCCACTTT. Protein: CASSDIADSPLHF.

This chain uses TRBV7-8 with TRBJ1-2, with 11 bases lining up with TRBD1. The ends lost 5 bases at V and 8 bases at J; junction bases unmatched: 1. This CDR3 is built from 12 residues. The V gene's germline CDR1 is SGHVS and CDR2 FQNEAQ. As DNA, the CDR3 is TGTGCCAGCAGCGGACAGGGGGCGGGCTACACCTTC. Protein sequence: CASSGQGAGYTF.

Many counts were recorded for this clonotype. V usage is TRBV27 and J usage is TRBJ2-7; the D is unclear. Germline-derived CDR1 and CDR2 are MNHEY and SMNVEV (reference sequence). The germline V and J ends were trimmed by 4 bases and 0 bases, with 10 bases remaining between them. The CDR3 consists of 14 residues. The CDR3 sequence is CASSSDRNSYEQYF. CDR3 bases: TGTGCCAGCAGTTCGGACCGGAACTCCTACGAGCAGTACTTC.

This clonotype has more than one count but fewer than ten. The rearrangement uses TRBV15 and TRBJ2-7; possible D gene TRBD1, 6 bases. V lost 0 bases and J 3 bases, leaving 12 bases between the germline ends. Per germline, CDR1 LNHNV and CDR2 YYDKDF (reference sequence). The CDR3 is 15 amino acids. CDR3 sequence reads: CATSRDPHRDYEQYF. The CDR3 bases are TGTGCCACCAGCAGAGATCCCCACAGGGACTACGAGCAGTACTTC.

Points on this clonotype: Germline and junction disagree at one end, which may indicate a read error. The chain joins TRBV10-3 to TRBJ2-7; maybe TRBD1 (5 bases). Germline CDR1 ENHRY, CDR2 SYGVKD. The CDR3 runs to 14 residues. CDR3 region: CASSEALQGYEQYF. The CDR3 nucleotides read TGTGCCAGCAGTGAAGCGCTTCAGGGCTACGAGCAGTACTTC.

V is TRBV7-9 and J is TRBJ1-4; D may be TRBD1 (6 bases). Germline loops: CDR1 SEHNR, CDR2 FQNEAQ (reference sequence). The CDR3 consists of 14 residues. V was pared by 5 bases and J by 4 bases, with 11 bases between. The DNA of the CDR3 is TGTGCCAGCAGCCGGACAGCAAGTAATGAAAAACTGTTTTTT. It specifies CASSRTASNEKLFF.

In its sample, this clonotype was seen many times. The genes are TRBV20-1 and TRBJ2-7, with unresolved D. V lost 3 bases, J lost 3 bases, and 6 bases lay in between. The length of the CDR3 is 11 residues. CDR1 and CDR2 from the germline V gene are DFQATT and SNEGSKA (reference sequence). CDR3 DNA sequence: TGCAGTGCTAGCCTTGGCTACGAGCAGTACTTC. Its translation: CSASLGYEQYF.

This clonotype was observed a handful of times. The chain combines TRBV10-2 with TRBJ2-7; TRBD1 matches at 8 bases. The germline CDR1 and CDR2 sequences are WSHSY and SAAADI. CDR3 length equals 18 residues. Unmatched junction bases numbered 16, after V lost 2 bases and J lost 4 bases. This CDR3 is CASSETQTGAEGRYEQYF. For the CDR3, the DNA is TGCGCCAGCAGTGAGACTCAGACAGGGGCCGAGGGAAGGTACGAGCAGTACTTC.

This clonotype was observed once. Possible read error: a much larger clone is one base away. The chain has TRBV5-1 and TRBJ2-1; D is possibly TRBD1 or TRBD2 (6 bases each). Per germline, CDR1 SGHRS and CDR2 YFSETQ. The length of the CDR3 is 15 residues. The CDR3 nucleotides are TGCGCCGGCAGCTTGGGGGGAACAGGGTTCGATGAGCAGTTCTTC. It codes for CAGSLGGTGFDEQFF. Looking up the rest from reference TRBV5-1 and TRBJ2-1 gives the full variable domain: KAGVTQTPRYLIKTRGQQVTLSCSPISGHRSVSWYQQTPGQGLQFLFEYFSETQRNKGNFPGRFSGRQFSNSRSEMNVSTLELGDSALYLCAGSLGGTGFDEQFFGPGTRLTVL.